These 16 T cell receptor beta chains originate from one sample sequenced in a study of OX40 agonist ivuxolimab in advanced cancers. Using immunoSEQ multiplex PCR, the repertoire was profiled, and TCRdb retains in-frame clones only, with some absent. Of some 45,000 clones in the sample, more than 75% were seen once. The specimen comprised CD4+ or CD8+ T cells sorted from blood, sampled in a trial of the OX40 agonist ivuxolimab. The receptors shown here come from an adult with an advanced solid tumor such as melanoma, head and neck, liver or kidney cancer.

The CDR3 DNA reads TGTGCCAGCAGCTTGGTAGGTAATGAAAAACTGTTTTTT. Its protein is CASSLVGNEKLFF. The gene calls are TRBV5-6 and TRBJ1-4; D unclear. The CDR3 length is 13 residues. The ends were cut back, 0 bases at V and 4 bases at J, with 4 bases in the middle. Looked up from germline, CDR1 is SGHDT and CDR2 is YYEEEE.

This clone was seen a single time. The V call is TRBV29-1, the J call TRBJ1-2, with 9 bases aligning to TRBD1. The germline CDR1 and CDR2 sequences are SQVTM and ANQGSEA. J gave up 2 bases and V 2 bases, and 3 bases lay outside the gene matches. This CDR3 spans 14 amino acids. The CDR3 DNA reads TGCAGCGTTGAATGGGACAGGGTGAACTATGGCTACACCTTC. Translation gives CSVEWDRVNYGYTF.

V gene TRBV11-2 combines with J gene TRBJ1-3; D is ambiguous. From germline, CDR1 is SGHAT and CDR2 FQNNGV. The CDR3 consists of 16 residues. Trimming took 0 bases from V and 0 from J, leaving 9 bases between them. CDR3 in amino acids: CASSLDPRVSGNTIYF. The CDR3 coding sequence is TGTGCCAGCAGCTTAGATCCCCGCGTCTCTGGAAACACCATATATTTT.

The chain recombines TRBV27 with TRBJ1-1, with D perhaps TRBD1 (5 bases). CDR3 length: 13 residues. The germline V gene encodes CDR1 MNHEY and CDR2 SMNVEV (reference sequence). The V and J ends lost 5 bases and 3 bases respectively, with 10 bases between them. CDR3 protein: CASSADSHTEAFF. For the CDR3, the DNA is TGTGCCAGCAGTGCCGACAGTCACACTGAAGCTTTCTTT.

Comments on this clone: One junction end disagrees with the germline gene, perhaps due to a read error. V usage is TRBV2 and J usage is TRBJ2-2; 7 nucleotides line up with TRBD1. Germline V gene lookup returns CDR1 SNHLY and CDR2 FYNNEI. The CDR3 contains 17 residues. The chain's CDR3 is CASIPETGSIFAGKLFF. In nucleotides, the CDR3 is TGTGCCAGCATTCCCGAGACAGGGTCGATTTTCGCCGGGAAGCTGTTTTTT.

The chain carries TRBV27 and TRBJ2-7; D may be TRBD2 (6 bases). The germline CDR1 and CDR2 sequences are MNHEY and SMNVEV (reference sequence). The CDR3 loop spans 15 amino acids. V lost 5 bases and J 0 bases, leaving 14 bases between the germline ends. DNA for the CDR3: TGTGCCAGCAGTCGCGGGACTCTTCCCTCCTACGAGCAGTACTTC. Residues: CASSRGTLPSYEQYF.

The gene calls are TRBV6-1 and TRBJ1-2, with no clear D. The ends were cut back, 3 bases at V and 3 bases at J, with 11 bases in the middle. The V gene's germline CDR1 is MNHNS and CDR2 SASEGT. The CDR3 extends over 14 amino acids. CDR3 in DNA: TGTGCCAGCAGTGACGAGGCGTTATACTATGGCTACACCTTC. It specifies CASSDEALYYGYTF.

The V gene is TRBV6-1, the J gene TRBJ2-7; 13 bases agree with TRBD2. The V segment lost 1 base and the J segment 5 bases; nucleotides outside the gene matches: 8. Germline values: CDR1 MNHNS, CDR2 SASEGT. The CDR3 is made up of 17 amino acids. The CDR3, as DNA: TGTGCCAGCAGTGAAGTGGAACTAGCGGGAGGGCTGGACGAGCAGTACTTC. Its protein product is CASSEVELAGGLDEQYF.

CDR3 in amino acids: CAWSSGTGNEQFF. DNA for the CDR3: TGTGCCTGGAGTTCGGGGACAGGGAACGAGCAGTTCTTC. This rearrangement joins TRBV30 to TRBJ2-1; 9 bases are a match to TRBD1. J lost 10 bases, V lost 2 bases, and 6 bases had no gene match. Germline V CDR1 and CDR2: GTSNPN, SVGIG (reference sequence). The CDR3 loop spans 13 amino acids. The whole variable domain, filled in from reference TRBV30 and TRBJ2-1, reads SQTIHQWPATLVQPVGSPLSLECTVEGTSNPNLYWYRQAAGRGLQLLFYSVGIGQISSEVPQNLSASRPQDRQFILSSKKLLLSDSGFYLCAWSSGTGNEQFFGPGTRLTVL.

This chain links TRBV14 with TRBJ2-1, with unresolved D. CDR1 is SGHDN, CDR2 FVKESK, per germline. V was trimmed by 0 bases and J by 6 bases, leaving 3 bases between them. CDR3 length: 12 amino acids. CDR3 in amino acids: CASSQDSNEQFF. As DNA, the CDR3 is TGTGCCAGCAGCCAAGACAGCAATGAGCAGTTCTTC.

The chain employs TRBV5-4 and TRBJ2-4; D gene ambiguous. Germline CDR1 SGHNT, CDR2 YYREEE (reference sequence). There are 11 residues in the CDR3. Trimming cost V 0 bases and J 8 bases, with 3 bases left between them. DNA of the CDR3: TGTGCCAGCAGCTTGGGTGACATTCAGTACTTC. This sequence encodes CASSLGDIQYF. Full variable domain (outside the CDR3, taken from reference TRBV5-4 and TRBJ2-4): ETGVTQSPTHLIKTRGQQVTLRCSSQSGHNTVSWYQQALGQGPQFIFQYYREEENGRGNFPPRFSGLQFPNYSSELNVNALELDDSALYLCASSLGDIQYFGAGTRLSVL.

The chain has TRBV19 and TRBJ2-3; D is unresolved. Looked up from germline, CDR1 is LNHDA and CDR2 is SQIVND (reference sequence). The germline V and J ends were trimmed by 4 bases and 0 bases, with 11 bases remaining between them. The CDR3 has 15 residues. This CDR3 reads CASSTRGRSTDTQYF. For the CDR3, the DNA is TGTGCCAGTAGTACCCGTGGACGTAGCACAGATACGCAGTATTTT.

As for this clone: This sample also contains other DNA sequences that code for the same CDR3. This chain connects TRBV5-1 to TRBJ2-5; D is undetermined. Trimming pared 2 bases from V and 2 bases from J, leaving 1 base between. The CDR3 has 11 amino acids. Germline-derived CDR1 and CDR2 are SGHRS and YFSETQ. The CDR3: CASSFQETQYF. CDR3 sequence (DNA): TGCGCCAGCAGCTTTCAAGAGACCCAGTACTTC.

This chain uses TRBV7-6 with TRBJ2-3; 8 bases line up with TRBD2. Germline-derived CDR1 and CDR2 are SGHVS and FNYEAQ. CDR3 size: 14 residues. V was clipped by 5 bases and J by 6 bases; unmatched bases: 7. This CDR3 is CASSDGGAGDTQYF. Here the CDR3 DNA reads TGTGCCAGCAGCGACGGGGGGGCAGGGGATACGCAGTATTTT.

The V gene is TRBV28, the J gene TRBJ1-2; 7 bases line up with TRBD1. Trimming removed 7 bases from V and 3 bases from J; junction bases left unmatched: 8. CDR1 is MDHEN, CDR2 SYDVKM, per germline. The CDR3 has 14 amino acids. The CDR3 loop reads CASNPGQIYYGYTF. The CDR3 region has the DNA TGTGCCAGCAATCCGGGACAGATCTACTATGGCTACACCTTC.

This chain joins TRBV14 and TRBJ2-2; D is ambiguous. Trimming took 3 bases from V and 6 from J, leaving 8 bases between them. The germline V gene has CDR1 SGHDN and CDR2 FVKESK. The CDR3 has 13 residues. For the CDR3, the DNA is TGTGCCAGCAGCCAGCCCATGCCCGGGGAGCTGTTTTTT. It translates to CASSQPMPGELFF.